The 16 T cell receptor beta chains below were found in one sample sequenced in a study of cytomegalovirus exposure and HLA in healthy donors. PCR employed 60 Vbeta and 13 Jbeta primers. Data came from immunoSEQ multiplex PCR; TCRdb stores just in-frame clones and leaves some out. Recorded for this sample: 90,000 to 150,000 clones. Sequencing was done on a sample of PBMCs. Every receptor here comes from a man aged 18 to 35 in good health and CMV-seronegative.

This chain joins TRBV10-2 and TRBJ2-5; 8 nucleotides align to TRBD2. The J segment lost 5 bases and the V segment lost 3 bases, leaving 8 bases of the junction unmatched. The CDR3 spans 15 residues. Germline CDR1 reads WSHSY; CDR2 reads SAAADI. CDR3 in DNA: TGCGCCAGCAGTGAAACACTAGGCGGGGGGGAGACCCAGTACTTC. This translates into CASSETLGGGETQYF.

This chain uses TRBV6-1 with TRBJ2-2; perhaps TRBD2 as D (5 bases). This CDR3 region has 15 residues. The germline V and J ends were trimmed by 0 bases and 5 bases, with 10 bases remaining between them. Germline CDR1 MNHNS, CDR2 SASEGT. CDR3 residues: CASSEALGSTGELFF. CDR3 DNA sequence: TGTGCCAGCAGTGAAGCTTTAGGGAGTACCGGGGAGCTGTTTTTT.

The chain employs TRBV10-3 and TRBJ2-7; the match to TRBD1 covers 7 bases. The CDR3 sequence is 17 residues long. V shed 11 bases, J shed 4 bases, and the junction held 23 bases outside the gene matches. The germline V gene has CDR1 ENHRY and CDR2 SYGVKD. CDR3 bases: TGTGCCTCCAGGGGGTCAGCAGGAGAACATGAGGGGTACGAGCAGTACTTC. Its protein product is CASRGSAGEHEGYEQYF.

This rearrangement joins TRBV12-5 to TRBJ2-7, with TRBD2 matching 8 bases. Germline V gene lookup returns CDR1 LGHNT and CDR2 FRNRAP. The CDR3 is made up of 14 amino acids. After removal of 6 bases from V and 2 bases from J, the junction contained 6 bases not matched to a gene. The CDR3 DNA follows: TGTGCTAGTGGCGGGAGGGGGGGGGCCTACGAGCAGTACTTC. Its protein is CASGGRGGAYEQYF.

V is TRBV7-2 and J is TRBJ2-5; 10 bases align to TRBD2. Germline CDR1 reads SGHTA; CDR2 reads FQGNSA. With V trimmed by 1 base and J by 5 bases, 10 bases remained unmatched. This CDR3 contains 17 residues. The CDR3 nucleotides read TGTGCCAGCAGCTTAGAGGGGAGGCTAGCGGGAGTGGAGACCCAGTACTTC. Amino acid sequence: CASSLEGRLAGVETQYF.

The CDR3 coding sequence is TGCGCCAGCAGCCAAGACGAAGGGGGCGGTCTCAATGAGCAGTTCTTC. This encodes CASSQDEGGGLNEQFF. The chain employs TRBV4-1 and TRBJ2-1; 7 bases line up with TRBD1. CDR3 length: 16 amino acids. Germline lookup yields CDR1 MGHRA and CDR2 YSYEKL. Trimming cost V 0 bases and J 6 bases; bases outside gene matches: 8.

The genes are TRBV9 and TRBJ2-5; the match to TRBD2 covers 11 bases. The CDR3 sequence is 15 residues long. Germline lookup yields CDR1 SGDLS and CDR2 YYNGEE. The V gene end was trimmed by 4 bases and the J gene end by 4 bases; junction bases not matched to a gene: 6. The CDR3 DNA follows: TGTGCCAGCAGCTTTAGCGGGAGGGCCGGAGAGACCCAGTACTTC. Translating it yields CASSFSGRAGETQYF. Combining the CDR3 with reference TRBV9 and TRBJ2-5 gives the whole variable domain DSGVTQTPKHLITATGQRVTLRCSPRSGDLSVYWYQQSLDQGLQFLIQYYNGEERAKGNILERFSAQQFPDLHSELNLSSLELGDSALYFCASSFSGRAGETQYFGPGTRLLVL.

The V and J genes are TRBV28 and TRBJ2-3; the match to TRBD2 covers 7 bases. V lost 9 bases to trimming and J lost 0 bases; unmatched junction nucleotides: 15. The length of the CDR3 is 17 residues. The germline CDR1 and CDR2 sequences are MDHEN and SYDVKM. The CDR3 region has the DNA TGTGCCAGTCTCAAAAGGGGAGGGCCCTCAAGCACAGATACGCAGTATTTT. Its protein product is CASLKRGGPSSTDTQYF.

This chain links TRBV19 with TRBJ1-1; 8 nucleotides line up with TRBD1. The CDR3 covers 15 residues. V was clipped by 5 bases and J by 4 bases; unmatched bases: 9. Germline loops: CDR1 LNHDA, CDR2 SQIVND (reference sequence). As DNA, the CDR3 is TGTGCCAGTAGTTACGGGACAGGCCGGATCACTGAAGCTTTCTTT. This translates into CASSYGTGRITEAFF.

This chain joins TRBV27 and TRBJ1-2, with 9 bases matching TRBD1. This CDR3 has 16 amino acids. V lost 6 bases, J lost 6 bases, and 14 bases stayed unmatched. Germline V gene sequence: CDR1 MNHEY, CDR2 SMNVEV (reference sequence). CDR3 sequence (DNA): TGTGCCAGCAGCCTAACCCTCCGGGACAGGGTTAATGGCTACACCTTC. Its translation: CASSLTLRDRVNGYTF.

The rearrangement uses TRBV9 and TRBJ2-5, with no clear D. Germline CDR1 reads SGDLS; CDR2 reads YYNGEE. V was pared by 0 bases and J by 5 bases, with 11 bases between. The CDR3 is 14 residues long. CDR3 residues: CASSVGSMKETQYF. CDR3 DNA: TGTGCCAGCAGCGTAGGTAGTATGAAGGAGACCCAGTACTTC.

The DNA of the CDR3 is TGTGCCAGCAGCTTACAGGGAAATCAGCCCCAGCATTTT. Translation: CASSLQGNQPQHF. The chain has TRBV7-2 and TRBJ1-5; perhaps TRBD1 as D (5 bases). CDR1 is SGHTA and CDR2 is FQGNSA in the germline V gene. The V end lost 2 bases, the J end lost 4 bases, and 6 bases lay between the germline ends. The CDR3 has 13 residues.

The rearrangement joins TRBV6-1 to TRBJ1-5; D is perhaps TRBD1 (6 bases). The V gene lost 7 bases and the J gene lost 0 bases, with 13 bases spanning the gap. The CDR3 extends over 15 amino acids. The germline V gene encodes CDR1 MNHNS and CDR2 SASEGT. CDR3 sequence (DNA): TGTGCCAGCAACTTCGGGACAAATAGCAATCAGCCCCAGCATTTT. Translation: CASNFGTNSNQPQHF.

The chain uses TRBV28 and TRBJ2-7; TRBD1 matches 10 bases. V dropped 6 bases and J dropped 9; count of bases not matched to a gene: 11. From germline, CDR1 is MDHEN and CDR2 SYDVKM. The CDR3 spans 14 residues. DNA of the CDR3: TGTGCCAGCAGGGGGGACAGGGGAATAGCCGCGCAGTACTTC. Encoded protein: CASRGDRGIAAQYF.

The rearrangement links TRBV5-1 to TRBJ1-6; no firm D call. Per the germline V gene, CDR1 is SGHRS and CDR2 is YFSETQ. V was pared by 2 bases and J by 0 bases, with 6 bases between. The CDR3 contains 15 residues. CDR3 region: CASSFLSSYNSPLHF. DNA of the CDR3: TGCGCCAGCAGCTTCCTGAGCTCCTATAATTCACCCCTCCACTTT.

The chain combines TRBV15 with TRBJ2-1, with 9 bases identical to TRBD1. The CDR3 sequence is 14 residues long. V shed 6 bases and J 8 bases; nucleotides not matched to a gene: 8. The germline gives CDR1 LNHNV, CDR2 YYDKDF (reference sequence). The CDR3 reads CATRDRGSLYEQFF. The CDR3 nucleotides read TGTGCCACCAGGGACAGGGGCTCTTTATATGAGCAGTTCTTC.